Below are 10 T cell receptor beta chains sequenced from a single sample in a study of shared clonotypes between healthy human individuals. Sequencing used immunoSEQ multiplex PCR; TCRdb keeps in-frame clones, though not all of them. The sample gives a few million clones, about 94% of which show up once; about 0.13% is in the top ten. The sequenced sample consisted of naive CD4+ T cells sorted from blood. The subset here: CD45RA+ positively selected. The receptor source for this set is a man between 18 and 29 years old in good health.

The chain is built from TRBV2 and TRBJ2-2, with 12 positions matching TRBD2. After removal of 10 bases from V and 4 bases from J, the junction contained 4 bases not matched to a gene. The germline V gene has CDR1 SNHLY and CDR2 FYNNEI. The CDR3 contains 14 residues. CDR3: CATSGLAGTGELFF. The CDR3 DNA sequence: TGTGCCACCTCGGGACTAGCGGGCACCGGGGAGCTGTTTTTT.

This sequence joins TRBV7-3 and TRBJ2-1; 8 bases align to TRBD2. Germline loops: CDR1 SGHTA, CDR2 FQGTGA. The V gene end was trimmed by 4 bases and the J gene end by 7 bases; junction bases not matched to a gene: 9. The CDR3 has 15 amino acids. CDR3 nucleotides: TGTGCCAGCAGCTCTGTCCAGCGGGGGTTGAATGAGCAGTTCTTC. The encoded protein is CASSSVQRGLNEQFF.

The V gene is TRBV4-1, the J gene TRBJ1-4; D is perhaps TRBD1 (6 bases). Between the trimmed V and J ends, which lost 1 base and 3 bases, there was a span of 15 bases. The CDR3 loop spans 17 amino acids. Germline CDR1 is MGHRA and CDR2 is YSYEKL. The CDR3 nucleotides read TGCGCCAGCAGCCAAGTGGCTCGGACAGCGTCTAATGAAAAACTGTTTTTT. It encodes CASSQVARTASNEKLFF.

The chain recombines TRBV18 with TRBJ1-2; D ambiguous. V was clipped by 4 bases and J by 1 base, with 4 bases between them. Germline V gene sequence: CDR1 KGHSH, CDR2 LQKENI. The CDR3 has 12 residues. The CDR3 region has the DNA TGTGCCAGCTCACAGATTAACTATGGCTACACCTTC. Protein: CASSQINYGYTF.

A single count supports this clone. The V and J genes are TRBV19 and TRBJ1-4, with D tentatively TRBD1 (6 bases). Germline V lookup: CDR1 LNHDA, CDR2 SQIVND (reference sequence). The CDR3 spans 15 residues. Trimming took 5 bases from V and 0 from J, leaving 10 bases between them. The CDR3 DNA is TGTGCCAGTAGTCGCCCAGGGGCAACTAATGAAAAACTGTTTTTT. This codes for CASSRPGATNEKLFF.

The chain employs TRBV6-1 and TRBJ2-7; D may match TRBD1 or TRBD2 (6 bases each). Germline CDR1 and CDR2: MNHNS and SASEGT. V lost 6 bases, J lost 4 bases, and 19 bases lay in between. This CDR3 has 15 amino acids. Here the CDR3 reads CASRRGDTPIYEQYF. For the CDR3, the DNA is TGTGCCAGCAGGAGGGGGGACACCCCTATTTACGAGCAGTACTTC.

V gene TRBV11-2 combines with J gene TRBJ2-2; 8 bases match TRBD2. V shed 5 bases, J shed 4 bases, and the junction held 12 bases outside the gene matches. The CDR3 has 17 residues. The V gene's germline CDR1 is SGHAT and CDR2 FQNNGV. The CDR3 DNA reads TGTGCCAGCAGCCCCGCATTCGGTAGCGGGGCCACCGGGGAGCTGTTTTTT. Translation gives CASSPAFGSGATGELFF.

The rearrangement uses TRBV6-5 and TRBJ2-2; weak D call: TRBD2 (5 bases). Germline V gene sequence: CDR1 MNHEY, CDR2 SVGAGI. V shed 1 base and J shed 5 bases, with 5 bases lying between them. CDR3 length: 13 amino acids. CDR3 coding DNA: TGTGCCAGCAGTTACTGGGAGACCGGGGAGCTGTTTTTT. Translation: CASSYWETGELFF.

The chain employs TRBV7-2 and TRBJ1-4; 7 bases are shared with TRBD1. Germline assignment: CDR1 SGHTA and CDR2 FQGNSA. The V segment lost 3 bases and the J segment 4 bases; nucleotides outside the gene matches: 2. The CDR3 has 14 residues. In nucleotides, the CDR3 is TGTGCCAGCAGCTTTCAGGGGGGTAATGAAAAACTGTTTTTT. Its protein is CASSFQGGNEKLFF.

The chain carries TRBV5-1 and TRBJ2-5, with 7 positions matching TRBD1. V lost 0 bases and J lost 1; bases outside the gene matches: 6. Germline CDR1 is SGHRS and CDR2 is YFSETQ. The CDR3 runs to 16 residues. In DNA, the CDR3 is TGCGCCAGCAGCTTGGGGGGGACAGTGCTCCAAGAGACCCAGTACTTC. Protein sequence: CASSLGGTVLQETQYF.